This section outlines one T cell receptor beta chain sequence together with its context. It lacks a known antigen. Base qualities are missing; no much larger clone stands one base away. The data were taken from a study of technical replicates of blood from several donors (dated by TCRdb to about 2017). The library was obtained by the immunoSEQ multiplex PCR assay. TCRdb re-hosts the immuneACCESS table, in-frame sequences only. Its copies lack some clones; in the studies checked, an unresolved V gene accounts for under half of them, and the cause for the rest is not known. Counted in this sample were 14,000 or so clones; approximately 84% of them appeared once. 8% to 11% of the sample goes to the ten largest clones. Per the germline V gene (reference sequence), SEHNR is the CDR1 and FQNEAQ is the CDR2. The CDR3 holds 12 amino acids from the cysteine to the phenylalanine. Only the CDR3 region is kept as DNA, spanning 36 bases read in frame from base 1. V loses 5 bases at its end and J loses 11 bases; junction bases beyond the gene matches: 6.

The sample comprised PBMCs. This receptor was obtained from a human donor in good health. This sequence uses TRBV7-9 and TRBJ1-1, and 9 junctional nucleotides match TRBD1. At the DNA level, the sequence is TGTGCCAGCAGCCCCCGGGACAGGGAGGCTTTCTTT. Its translation reads: CASSPRDREAFF.